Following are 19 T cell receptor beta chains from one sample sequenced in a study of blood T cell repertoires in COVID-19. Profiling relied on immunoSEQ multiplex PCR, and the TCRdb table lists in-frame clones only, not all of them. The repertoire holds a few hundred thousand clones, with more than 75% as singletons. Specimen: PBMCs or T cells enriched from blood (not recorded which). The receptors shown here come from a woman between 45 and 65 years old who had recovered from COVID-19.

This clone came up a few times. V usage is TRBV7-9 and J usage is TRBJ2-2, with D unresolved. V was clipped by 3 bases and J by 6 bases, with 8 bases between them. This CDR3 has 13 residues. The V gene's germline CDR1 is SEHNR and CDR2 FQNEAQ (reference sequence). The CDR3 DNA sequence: TGTGCCAGCAGCTTTATCCTTCCCGGGGAGCTGTTTTTT. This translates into CASSFILPGELFF.

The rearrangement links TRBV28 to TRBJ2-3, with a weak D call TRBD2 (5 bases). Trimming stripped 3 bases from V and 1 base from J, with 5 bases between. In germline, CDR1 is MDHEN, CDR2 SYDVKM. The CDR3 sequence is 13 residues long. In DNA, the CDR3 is TGTGCCAGCAGTTTCGGGGGCACAGATACGCAGTATTTT. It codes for CASSFGGTDTQYF.

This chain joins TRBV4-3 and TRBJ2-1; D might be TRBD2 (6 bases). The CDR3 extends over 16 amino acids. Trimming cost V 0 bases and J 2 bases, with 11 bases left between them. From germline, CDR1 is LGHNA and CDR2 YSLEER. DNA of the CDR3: TGCGCCAGCAGCCAAGATTGGAGGGTACCCTACAATGAGCAGTTCTTC. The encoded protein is CASSQDWRVPYNEQFF.

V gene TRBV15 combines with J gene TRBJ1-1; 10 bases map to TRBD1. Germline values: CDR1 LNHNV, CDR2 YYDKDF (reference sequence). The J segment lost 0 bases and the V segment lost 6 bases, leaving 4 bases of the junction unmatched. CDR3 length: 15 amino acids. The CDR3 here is CATSGQGDMNTEAFF. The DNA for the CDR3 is TGTGCCACCAGTGGACAGGGGGATATGAACACTGAAGCTTTCTTT.

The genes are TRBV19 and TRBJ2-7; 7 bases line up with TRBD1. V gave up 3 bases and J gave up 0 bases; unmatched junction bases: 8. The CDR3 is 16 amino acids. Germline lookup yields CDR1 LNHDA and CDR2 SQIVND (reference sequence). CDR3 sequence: CASSIGGTAYSYEQYF. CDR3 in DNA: TGTGCCAGTAGTATTGGTGGGACAGCCTACTCCTACGAGCAGTACTTC.

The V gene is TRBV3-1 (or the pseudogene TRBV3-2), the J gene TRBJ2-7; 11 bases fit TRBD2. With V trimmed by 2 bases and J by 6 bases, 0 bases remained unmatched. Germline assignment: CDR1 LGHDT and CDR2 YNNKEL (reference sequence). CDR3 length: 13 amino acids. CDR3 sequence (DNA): TGTGCCAGCAGCCAACTAGCGGGGGGCGAGCAGTACTTC. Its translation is CASSQLAGGEQYF.

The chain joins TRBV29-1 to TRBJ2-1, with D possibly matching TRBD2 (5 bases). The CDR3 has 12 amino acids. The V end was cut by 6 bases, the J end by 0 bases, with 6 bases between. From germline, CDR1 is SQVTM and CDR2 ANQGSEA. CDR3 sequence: CSVGSSYNEQFF. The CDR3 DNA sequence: TGCAGCGTAGGGAGCTCCTACAATGAGCAGTTCTTC.

Written as DNA, the CDR3 is TGCAGCGCCTGGGACAGCATGAACACTGAAGCTTTCTTT. Translation: CSAWDSMNTEAFF. The rearrangement uses TRBV29-1 and TRBJ1-1; 7 bases line up with TRBD1. After removal of 7 bases from V and 0 bases from J, the junction contained 5 bases not matched to a gene. CDR3 length: 13 residues. Germline CDR1 reads SQVTM; CDR2 reads ANQGSEA.

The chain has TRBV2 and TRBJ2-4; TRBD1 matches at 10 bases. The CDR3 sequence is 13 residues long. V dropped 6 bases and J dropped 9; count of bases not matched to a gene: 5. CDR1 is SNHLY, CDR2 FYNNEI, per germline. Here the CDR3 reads CASRGQGRGIQYF. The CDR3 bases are TGTGCCAGCAGGGGACAGGGGAGGGGCATTCAGTACTTC.

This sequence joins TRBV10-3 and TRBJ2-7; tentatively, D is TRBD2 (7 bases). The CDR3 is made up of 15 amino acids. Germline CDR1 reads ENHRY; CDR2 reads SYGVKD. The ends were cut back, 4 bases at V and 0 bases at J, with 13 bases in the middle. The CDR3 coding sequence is TGTGCCATCAGTGCCGGGGGGACACACTCCTACGAGCAGTACTTC. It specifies CAISAGGTHSYEQYF.

The CDR3 loop is CASSLERQGLANTEAFF. The CDR3 DNA follows: TGTGCCAGCAGCTTGGAAAGACAGGGGTTAGCGAACACTGAAGCTTTCTTT. The chain is built from TRBV5-5 and TRBJ1-1; 8 bases line up with TRBD1. This CDR3 has 17 amino acids. Germline loops: CDR1 SGHKS, CDR2 YYEKEE (reference sequence). V lost 0 bases to trimming and J lost 1 base; unmatched junction nucleotides: 8.

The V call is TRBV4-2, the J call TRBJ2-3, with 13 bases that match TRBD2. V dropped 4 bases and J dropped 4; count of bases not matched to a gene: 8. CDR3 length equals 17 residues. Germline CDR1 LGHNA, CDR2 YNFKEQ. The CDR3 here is CASSPRTGLAGSDTQYF. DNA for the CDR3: TGTGCCAGCAGCCCCCGTACGGGACTAGCGGGGTCAGATACGCAGTATTTT.

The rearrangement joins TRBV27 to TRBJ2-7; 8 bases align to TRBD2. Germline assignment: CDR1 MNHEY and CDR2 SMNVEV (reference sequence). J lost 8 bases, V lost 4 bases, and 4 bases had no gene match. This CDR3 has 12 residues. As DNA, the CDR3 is TGTGCCAGCAGTTACACGGGGGGGAAGCAGTACTTC. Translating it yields CASSYTGGKQYF.

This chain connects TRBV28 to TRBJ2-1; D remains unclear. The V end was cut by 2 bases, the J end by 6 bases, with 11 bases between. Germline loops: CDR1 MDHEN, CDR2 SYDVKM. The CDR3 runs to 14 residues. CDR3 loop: CASSLTVSTNEQFF. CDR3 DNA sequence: TGTGCCAGCAGTTTAACAGTCAGTACCAATGAGCAGTTCTTC.

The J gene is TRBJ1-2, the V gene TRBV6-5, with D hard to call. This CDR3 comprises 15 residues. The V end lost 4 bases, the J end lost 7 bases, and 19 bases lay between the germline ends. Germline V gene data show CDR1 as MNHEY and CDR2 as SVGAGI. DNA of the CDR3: TGTGCCAGCAGTTTTAGCGGCATTGCTCTTTCTGGCTACACCTTC. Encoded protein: CASSFSGIALSGYTF.

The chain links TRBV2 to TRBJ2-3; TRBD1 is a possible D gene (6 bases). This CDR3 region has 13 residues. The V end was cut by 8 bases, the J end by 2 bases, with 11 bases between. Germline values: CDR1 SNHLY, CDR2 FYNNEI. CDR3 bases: TGTGCCAGCTCGACAGGTCCCACAGATACGCAGTATTTT. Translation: CASSTGPTDTQYF.

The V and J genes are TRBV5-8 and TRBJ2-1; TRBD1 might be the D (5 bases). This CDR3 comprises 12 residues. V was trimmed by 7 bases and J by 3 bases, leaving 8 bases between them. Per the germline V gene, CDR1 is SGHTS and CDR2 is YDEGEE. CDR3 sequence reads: CASYRGYNEQFF. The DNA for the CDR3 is TGTGCCAGCTATAGGGGCTACAATGAGCAGTTCTTC.

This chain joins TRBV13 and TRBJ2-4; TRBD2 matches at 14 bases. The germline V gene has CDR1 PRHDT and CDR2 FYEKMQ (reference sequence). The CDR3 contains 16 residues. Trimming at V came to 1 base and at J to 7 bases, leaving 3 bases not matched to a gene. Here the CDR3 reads CASSLERTSGGNIQYF. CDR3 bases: TGTGCCAGCAGCTTAGAACGGACTAGCGGGGGGAACATTCAGTACTTC.

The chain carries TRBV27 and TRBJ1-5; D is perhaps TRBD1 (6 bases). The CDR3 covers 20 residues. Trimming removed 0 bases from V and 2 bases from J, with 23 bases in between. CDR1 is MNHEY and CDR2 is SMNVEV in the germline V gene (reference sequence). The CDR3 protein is CASSLSYPTRGGAGNQPQHF. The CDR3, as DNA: TGTGCCAGCAGTTTATCCTATCCAACACGGGGGGGCGCTGGCAATCAGCCCCAGCATTTT.